Listed below are T cell receptor beta chains from one sample, sequenced in a study of T cell repertoires in cytomegalovirus infection. These receptors' antigens are unknown. TCRdb reanalysed the reads using MiXCR and keeps one entry per CDR3 protein. The sample shows 450,000 to 550,000 distinct CDR3 sequences, approximately 46% of them seen only once. Sequenced material: cultured PBMCs, taken from culture after CMV antigen stimulation. These TCRs come from a human donor in good health (CMV status not recorded). Some clones in this sample may be carry-over from other donors' samples. The CDR3 runs from the conserved cysteine through the conserved F or W. Each record gives: CDR3 length, J gene, V gene, CDR3 protein.

>16|TRBJ2-3|TRBV11-2
CASSPNPRSGTDTQYF
>14|TRBJ1-1|TRBV12-3/TRBV12-4
CASSFGGGSTEAFF
>14|TRBJ1-5|TRBV7-2
CASSPSAPFEPQHF
>16|TRBJ1-4|TRBV5-4
CASSPGGLQTTEKLFF
>16|TRBJ2-6|TRBV20-1
CSARDHSRPGANVLTF
>15|TRBJ1-1|TRBV7-2
CASSLGPGVYTEAFF
>14|TRBJ1-4|TRBV7-2
CASSRDRGGEKLFF
>18|TRBJ2-1|TRBV7-8
CASSLVRFAGGQVEEQFF
>14|TRBJ2-5|TRBV7-2
CASSLGWKGETQYF
>14|TRBJ2-4|TRBV6-5
CASSYSGGSGIQYF
>17|TRBJ2-1|TRBV5-3
CASRTGGTLSSYNEQFF
>15|TRBJ1-5|TRBV4-1
CASSQIQVSAQPQHF
>15|TRBJ2-7|TRBV7-2
CASSRVGGAERGQYF
>14|TRBJ1-1|TRBV7-9
CASSGSVGTRGLVF
>16|TRBJ1-1|TRBV7-2
CASSFFPRRTNTEAFF
>13|TRBJ1-2|TRBV6-1
CASSEVVWSGYTF
>13|TRBJ2-1|TRBV11-2
CASSTQGANEQFF
>12|TRBJ1-1|TRBV7-2
CASSPLITEAFF
>15|TRBJ1-1|TRBV6-1
CASSEGTVRNTEAFF
>13|TRBJ2-5|TRBV7-2
CASRGQGWETQYF
>14|TRBJ1-2|TRBV6-1
CASSEYAKNYGYTF
>14|TRBJ1-4|TRBV7-6
CASSPMGYNEKLFF
>16|TRBJ2-1|TRBV7-9
CASSPRLPITYNEQFF
>13|TRBJ1-1|TRBV27
CASCGLVPTEAFF
>15|TRBJ2-2|TRBV7-9
CASSAGTSIAGELFF
>13|TRBJ2-3|TRBV27
CASSFFDRDTQYF